This TCR beta chain is from a study of blood T cell repertoires in COVID-19. Across the whole study: In each case, the material was cDNA or gDNA derived from T cells, B-cell-depleted T cells, or PBMCs.

Methods used by the authors: Reference gene primers were amplified, and this amplification served to estimate nucleated cell counts. The protocol was immunoSEQ multiplex PCR, while the TCRdb copy is restricted to in-frame clones and leaves out a portion. Clone size and the V and J calls come from that table; the DNA yielded D and trimming. There are about 120,000 clones in the sample; approximately 87% occur only once, and about 8% lies in the top ten. The CDR3 sequence is 15 residues long. After removal of 5 bases from V and 3 bases from J, the junction contained 5 bases not matched to a gene. The germline CDR1 and CDR2 sequences are SGHTA and FQGNSA.

Input material: peripheral blood. The chain recombines TRBV7-2 with TRBJ2-1, with TRBD2 matching 9 bases. This receptor was obtained from a man between 65 and 85 years old who had recovered from COVID-19. The CDR3 sequence: CASSTRTSVYNEQFF. CDR3 nucleotide sequence: TGTGCCAGCAGCACGAGGACTAGCGTCTACAATGAGCAGTTCTTC. Full variable domain (missing parts from reference TRBV7-2 and TRBJ2-1): GAGVSQSPSNKVTEKGKDVELRCDPISGHTALYWYRQSLGQGLEFLIYFQGNSAPDKSGLPSDRFSAERTGGSVSTLTIQRTQQEDSAVYLCASSTRTSVYNEQFFGPGTRLTVL.